This T cell receptor (beta chain) is from a study of blood T cell repertoires in COVID-19 (dated by TCRdb to the early 2020s). Describing the broader study: Samples from collaborators originated in the United States, Italy and Spain and spanned both the acute and convalescent phases of COVID-19. The material from the prospective study consisted of cDNA or gDNA derived from T cells, B-cell-depleted T cells, or PBMCs. Subjects who had been exposed to COVID-19, were actively infected with it, or had recovered from it provided the deeply sampled blood TCRbeta repertoires that made up the dataset. A freely available public database, intended as a resource for researchers studying the immune response to SARS-CoV-2, is where the repertoires were released. Samples came from the ongoing ImmuneRACE study (first 160 participants) plus 1,254 subjects from 6 global collaborators. The sample metadata nearly always contained a de-identified subject ID, COVID-19 status, age in years and sex. HLA class I and class II types, where available, came from metadata supplied by the sample provider rather than from assay-based typing. Findings and caveats that apply to the study as a whole: The amount of clinical and demographic metadata varied by source and participant and was provided uncurated.

Enrolling through a virtual design, the prospective study's participants ranged in age from roughly 18 to 89 years and lived across roughly 24 United States geographic areas. In the prospective study, participants were assigned to cohorts based on the clinical history participants reported in a screening survey and a study questionnaire. Mobile phlebotomists in the prospective study collected whole blood, serum and a nasopharyngeal or oropharyngeal swab from every participant. Additional blood draws and questionnaires over a 2-month period could optionally be provided by prospective study participants. Before DNA extraction, blood samples from the prospective study were shipped at room temperature or frozen. Reading the germline V gene (reference sequence) gives CDR1 LNHDA and CDR2 SQIVND. From its cysteine to its phenylalanine, the CDR3 spans 16 amino acids. Here the CDR3 DNA is all that survives: 48 bases in frame from base 1. The V and J ends are trimmed by 5 bases and 1 base, leaving 17 bases between them.

A remark on this clone: The specificity of this receptor is unknown. Base qualities are not at hand, and no much larger clone is one base apart.

The immunoSEQ Assay, a bias-controlled multiplex PCR, was used to amplify TCRbeta CDR3 regions from genomic DNA. Regarding the original processing steps: The number of nucleated cells in each sample was estimated from the amplification of reference gene primers within the assay. Sequence reads were collapsed and filtered to measure the absolute abundance of every unique TCRbeta CDR3 rearrangement. For each sample, productive Simpson clonality was calculated by taking the square root of Simpson's diversity index across productive rearrangements. The table comes from immuneACCESS by way of TCRdb, which keeps in-frame sequences with V and J called. Part of the clones is missing from these tables; in studies checked, under half for an unresolved V gene and the rest for unknown reasons. V, J and clone size are those of that table, while D and trimming were read from the DNA. The sample table records roughly 200,000 clones; roughly nine tenths of these occur just once. Roughly 4% of the sample is in the top ten clones.

This sequence originates from a woman in her twenties or thirties with acute COVID-19. What was sequenced was PBMCs or T cells enriched from blood (not recorded which). This chain joins TRBV19 to TRBJ1-1; perhaps TRBD1 is the D gene, with 6 bases matching. The nucleotide sequence reads TGTGCCAGTAGTCTCCGACAGGTAAGCAGGAACACTGAAGCTTTCTTT. Its product reads: CASSLRQVSRNTEAFF.